Following are 4 T cell receptor beta chains from one sample sequenced in a study of early T cells in non-severe SARS-CoV-2 infection. One entry per CDR3 protein results from TCRdb running MiXCR on the 5' RACE reads. Of about 83,000 distinct CDR3 sequences in the sample, about 13% were seen once. The sample taken for sequencing was whole blood. These receptors all come from an adult who was a healthcare worker with PCR-confirmed SARS-CoV-2 infection or an uninfected control (not recorded which).

This chain uses TRBV29-1 with TRBJ1-2; D is perhaps TRBD1 (5 bases). V gave up 5 bases and J gave up 4 bases, with 20 bases separating them. CDR1 SQVTM and CDR2 ANQGSEA come from the germline V gene. The CDR3 loop spans 15 amino acids. The CDR3 loop reads CSVCDRPTCSYGYTF. The CDR3 DNA reads TGCAGCGTTTGCGACAGACCGACCTGTAGCTATGGCTACACCTTC.

This clonotype occurred many times. The chain carries TRBV3-1 and TRBJ2-5; 7 bases align to TRBD1. This CDR3 has 14 residues. Germline values: CDR1 LGHDT, CDR2 YNNKEL (reference sequence). J lost 3 bases, V lost 7 bases, and 8 bases had no gene match. The chain's CDR3 is CASTPLGQKETQYF. The CDR3 bases are TGTGCCAGCACCCCGCTGGGACAGAAAGAGACCCAGTACTTC.

The rearrangement joins TRBV12-5 to TRBJ1-2, with a tentative D call TRBD1 (5 bases). The CDR3 has 13 amino acids. CDR1 LGHNT and CDR2 FRNRAP come from the germline V gene. The V end lost 1 base, the J end lost 8 bases, and 11 bases lay between the germline ends. CDR3 in DNA: TGTGCTAGTGGTTTGGCGTACGGGACCGGCTACACCTTC. It yields the protein CASGLAYGTGYTF.

This clonotype has more than one count but fewer than ten. CDR3 sequence: CSAAQGDLAGNTIYF. CDR3 coding DNA: TGCAGCGCCGCACAGGGGGACTTGGCTGGAAACACCATATATTTT. The chain recombines TRBV29-1 with TRBJ1-3, with TRBD1 matching over 8 bases. V was clipped by 7 bases and J by 2 bases; unmatched bases: 10. This CDR3 is 15 amino acids long. Germline assignment: CDR1 SQVTM and CDR2 ANQGSEA.